This T cell receptor beta chain was retrieved from a study of shared clonotypes between healthy human individuals. J gave up 5 bases and V 2 bases, and 13 bases lay outside the gene matches. The germline gives CDR1 SGHRS, CDR2 YFSETQ. This CDR3 region has 17 residues. With regard to this clone: Its specificity is unknown.

Sorted subsets were amplified in replicate PCRs using about 210 ng DNA, about 30,000 T cell genomes. The assay was immunoSEQ multiplex PCR, and TCRdb's table has in-frame clones only and misses some. The sample contains some 2,100,000 clones, approximately 95% of which appear only once. CD4+ cells were split into CD45RA+ naive and CD45RA-negative memory subsets. Findings of the study overall: Collection of samples was limited to blood; tissue repertoires likely differ.

The chain combines TRBV5-1 with TRBJ2-5, with TRBD2 matching 9 bases. The specimen sequenced was naive CD4+ T cells sorted from blood. The subset: CD45RA+ positively selected. The TCR was taken from a man between 18 and 35 years old in good health. The CDR3 DNA follows: TGCGCCAGCAGCTTAAAGGCTCTAGCGGGGAGTTGGGAGACCCAGTACTTC. Translating it yields CASSLKALAGSWETQYF.